This T cell receptor beta chain was recorded in a study of cytomegalovirus exposure and HLA in healthy donors. PCR used 60 Vbeta primers and 13 Jbeta primers. Sequencing was performed with immunoSEQ multiplex PCR; in TCRdb, only in-frame clones are kept and a portion is missing. The sample lists about 280,000 clones, roughly 90% occurring once. Notes on the study in general: DRB1 had the most TCR associations and HLA-C the fewest, a later analysis found, with rates varying by HLA locus. Later, an analysis found that common viral pathogens appeared to be linked with several of the most significant clusters. A missense DCLRE1C variant was associated with V- and J-gene trimming of TCR beta chains in a later analysis, and an independent cohort replicated the association. The listing of 150 to 200 TCR beta chains classed them as cytomegalovirus-associated.

About this clone: Its antigen is unidentified. This CDR3 is also generated by other DNA sequences in the sample.

This TCR was recovered from a woman between 18 and 29 years old in good health and CMV-seronegative. The sequenced sample was PBMCs.

The CDR3 region has the DNA TGTGCCAGCAGTCCCCGGACAGGGTCGAACTATGGCTACACCTTC. Translation gives CASSPRTGSNYGYTF. The chain uses TRBV6-6 and TRBJ1-2; 8 bases match TRBD1. The CDR3 is made up of 15 amino acids. Per germline, CDR1 MNHNY and CDR2 SVGAGI (reference sequence). V lost 5 bases, J lost 2 bases, and 7 bases stayed unmatched.